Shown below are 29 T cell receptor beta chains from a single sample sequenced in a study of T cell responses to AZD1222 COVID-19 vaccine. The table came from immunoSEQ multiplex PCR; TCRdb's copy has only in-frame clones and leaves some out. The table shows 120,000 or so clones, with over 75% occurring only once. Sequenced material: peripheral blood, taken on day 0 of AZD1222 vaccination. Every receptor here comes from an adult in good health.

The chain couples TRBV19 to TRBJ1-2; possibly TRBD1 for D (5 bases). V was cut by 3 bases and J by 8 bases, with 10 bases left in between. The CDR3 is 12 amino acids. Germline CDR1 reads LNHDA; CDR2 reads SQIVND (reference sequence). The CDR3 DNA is TGTGCCAGTAGTATCCGGGGCGGGGGCTACACCTTC. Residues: CASSIRGGGYTF.

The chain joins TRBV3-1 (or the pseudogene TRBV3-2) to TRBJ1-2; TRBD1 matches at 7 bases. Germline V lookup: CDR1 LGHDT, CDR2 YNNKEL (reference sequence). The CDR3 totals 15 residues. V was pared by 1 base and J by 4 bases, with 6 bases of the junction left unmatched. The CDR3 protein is CASSQGTGVFYGYTF. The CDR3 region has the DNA TGTGCCAGCAGCCAAGGTACAGGGGTTTTCTATGGCTACACCTTC.

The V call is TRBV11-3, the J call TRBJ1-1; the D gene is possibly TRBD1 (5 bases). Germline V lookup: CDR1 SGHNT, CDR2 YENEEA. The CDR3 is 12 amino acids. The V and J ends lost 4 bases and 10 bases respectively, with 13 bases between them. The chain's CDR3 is CASSSGLPGAFF. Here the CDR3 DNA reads TGTGCCAGCAGCTCGGGACTCCCGGGAGCTTTCTTT.

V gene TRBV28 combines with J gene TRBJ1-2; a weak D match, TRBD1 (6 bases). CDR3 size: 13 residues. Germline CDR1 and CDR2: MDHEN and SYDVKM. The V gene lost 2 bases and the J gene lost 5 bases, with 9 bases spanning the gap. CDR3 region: CASSLMRGYGYTF. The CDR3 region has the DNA TGTGCCAGCAGTTTAATGAGGGGGTATGGCTACACCTTC.

The CDR3 sequence is CASKGVVTAGYTF. As DNA, the CDR3 is TGCGCCAGCAAGGGGGTGGTCACCGCGGGCTACACCTTC. The rearrangement uses TRBV5-1 and TRBJ1-2, with D maybe TRBD1 (6 bases). The germline gives CDR1 SGHRS, CDR2 YFSETQ. Trimming removed 6 bases at V and 8 bases at J, with 17 bases between. The CDR3 sequence is 13 residues long.

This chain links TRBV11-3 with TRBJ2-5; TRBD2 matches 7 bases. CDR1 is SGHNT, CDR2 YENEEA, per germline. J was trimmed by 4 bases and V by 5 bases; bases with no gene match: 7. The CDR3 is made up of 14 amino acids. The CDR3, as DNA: TGTGCCAGCAGCCGTCCGGGGGGTCCAGAGACCCAGTACTTC. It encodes CASSRPGGPETQYF.

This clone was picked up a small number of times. The CDR3 is CASSTGLAGIGEQYF. The CDR3 DNA is TGTGCCAGCTCCACAGGTCTAGCGGGAATCGGGGAGCAGTACTTC. The gene calls are TRBV18 and TRBJ2-7; 9 bases match TRBD2. The J segment lost 7 bases and the V segment lost 6 bases, leaving 13 bases of the junction unmatched. Germline V CDR1 and CDR2: KGHSH, LQKENI. The CDR3 consists of 15 residues. The variable domain in full, with the rest retrieved from reference TRBV18 and TRBJ2-7, is NAGVMQNPRHLVRRRGQEARLRCSPMKGHSHVYWYRQLPEEGLKFMVYLQKENIIDESGMPKERFSAEFPKEGPSILRIQQVVRGDSAAYFCASSTGLAGIGEQYFGPGTRLTVT.

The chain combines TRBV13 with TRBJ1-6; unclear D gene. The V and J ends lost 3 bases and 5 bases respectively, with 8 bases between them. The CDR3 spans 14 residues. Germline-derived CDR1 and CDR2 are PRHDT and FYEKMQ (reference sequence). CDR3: CASSFRENNSPLHF. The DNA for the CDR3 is TGTGCCAGCAGCTTCCGGGAGAATAATTCACCCCTCCACTTT.

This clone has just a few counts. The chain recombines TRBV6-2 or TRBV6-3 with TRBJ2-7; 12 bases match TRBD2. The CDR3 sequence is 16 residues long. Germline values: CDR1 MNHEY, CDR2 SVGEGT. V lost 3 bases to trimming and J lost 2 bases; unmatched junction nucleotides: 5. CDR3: CASSYLWTSGAYEQYF. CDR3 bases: TGTGCCAGCAGTTATCTTTGGACTAGCGGGGCCTACGAGCAGTACTTC.

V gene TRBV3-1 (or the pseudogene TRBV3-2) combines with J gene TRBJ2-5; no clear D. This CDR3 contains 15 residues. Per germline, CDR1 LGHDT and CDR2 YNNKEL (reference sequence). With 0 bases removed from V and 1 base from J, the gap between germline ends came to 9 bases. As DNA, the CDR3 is TGTGCCAGCAGCCAAGATCGGCATGCCCAAGAGACCCAGTACTTC. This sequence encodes CASSQDRHAQETQYF.

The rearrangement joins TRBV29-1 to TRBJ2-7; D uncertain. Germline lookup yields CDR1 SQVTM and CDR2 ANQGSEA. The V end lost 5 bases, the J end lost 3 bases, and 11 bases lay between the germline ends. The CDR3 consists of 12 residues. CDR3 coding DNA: TGCAGCGTTCGGACGGACCTCTACGAGCAGTACTTC. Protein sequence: CSVRTDLYEQYF.

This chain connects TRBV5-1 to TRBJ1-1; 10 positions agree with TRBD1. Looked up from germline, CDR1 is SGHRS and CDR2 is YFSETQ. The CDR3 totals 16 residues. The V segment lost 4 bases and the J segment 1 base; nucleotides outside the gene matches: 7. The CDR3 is CASSIRTGGRNTEAFF. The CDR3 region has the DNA TGCGCCAGCAGCATTCGGACAGGGGGTAGGAACACTGAAGCTTTCTTT.

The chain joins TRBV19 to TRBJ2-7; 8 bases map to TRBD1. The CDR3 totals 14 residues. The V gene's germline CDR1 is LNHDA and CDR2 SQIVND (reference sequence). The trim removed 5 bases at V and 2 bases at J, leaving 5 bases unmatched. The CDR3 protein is CASSPGQGTYEQYF. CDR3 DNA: TGTGCCAGTAGTCCCGGACAGGGAACCTACGAGCAGTACTTC.

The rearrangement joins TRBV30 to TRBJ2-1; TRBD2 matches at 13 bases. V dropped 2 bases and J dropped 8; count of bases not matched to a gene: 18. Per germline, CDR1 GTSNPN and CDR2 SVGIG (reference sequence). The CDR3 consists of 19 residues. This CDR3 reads CAWSPCIRTSGREQDEQFF. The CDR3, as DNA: TGTGCCTGGAGTCCTTGCATTAGGACTAGCGGGAGAGAGCAGGATGAGCAGTTCTTC.

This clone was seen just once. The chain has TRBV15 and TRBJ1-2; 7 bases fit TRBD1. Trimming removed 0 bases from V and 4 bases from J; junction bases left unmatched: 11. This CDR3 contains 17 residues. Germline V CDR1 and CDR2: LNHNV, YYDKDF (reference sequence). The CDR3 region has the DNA TGTGCCACCAGCAGAGATTCGGAAGGGGGCGTTGGCTATGGCTACACCTTC. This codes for CATSRDSEGGVGYGYTF.

CDR3 bases: TGTGCCAGCACCTTAGAGACAGGGGGCGCGAAGACCCAGTACTTC. Protein sequence: CASTLETGGAKTQYF. This chain links TRBV2 with TRBJ2-5, with TRBD1 matching 10 bases. Germline trimming cut 7 bases from V and 6 bases from J; bases unmatched to any gene: 11. The CDR3 extends over 15 amino acids. Looked up from germline, CDR1 is SNHLY and CDR2 is FYNNEI.

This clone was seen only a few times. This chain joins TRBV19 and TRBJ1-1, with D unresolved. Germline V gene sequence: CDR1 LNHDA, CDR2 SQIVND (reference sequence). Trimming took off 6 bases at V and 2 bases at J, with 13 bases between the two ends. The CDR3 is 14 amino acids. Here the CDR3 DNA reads TGTGCCAGTAGGGCCCTAACAGACAACACTGAAGCTTTCTTT. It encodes CASRALTDNTEAFF.

CDR3 protein: CSLNYGGGYTDTQYF. In nucleotides, the CDR3 is TGCAGCCTCAACTACGGGGGGGGATACACAGATACGCAGTATTTT. This chain uses TRBV29-1 with TRBJ2-3, with 8 bases identical to TRBD2. The length of the CDR3 is 15 residues. J was trimmed by 2 bases and V by 8 bases; bases with no gene match: 12. Germline V gene sequence: CDR1 SQVTM, CDR2 ANQGSEA.

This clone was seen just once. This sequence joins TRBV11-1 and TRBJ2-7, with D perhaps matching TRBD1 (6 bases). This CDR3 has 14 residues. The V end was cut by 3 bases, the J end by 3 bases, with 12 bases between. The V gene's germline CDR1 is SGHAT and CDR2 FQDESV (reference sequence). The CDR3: CASSLYRVYYEQYF. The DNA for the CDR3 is TGTGCCAGCAGCTTGTACAGGGTTTACTACGAGCAGTACTTC.

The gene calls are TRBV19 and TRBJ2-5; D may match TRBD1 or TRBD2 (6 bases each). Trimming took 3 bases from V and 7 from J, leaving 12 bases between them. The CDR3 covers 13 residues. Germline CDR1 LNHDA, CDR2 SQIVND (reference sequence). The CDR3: CASSIPEGGTQYF. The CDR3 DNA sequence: TGTGCCAGTAGTATTCCCGAGGGGGGGACCCAGTACTTC.

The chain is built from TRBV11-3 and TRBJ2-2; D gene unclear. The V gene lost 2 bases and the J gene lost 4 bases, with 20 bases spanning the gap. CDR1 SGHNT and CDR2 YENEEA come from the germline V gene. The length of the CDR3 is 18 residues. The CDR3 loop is CASSLRPTTLRGTGELFF. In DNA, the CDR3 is TGTGCCAGCAGCTTACGCCCTACTACCCTCCGCGGCACCGGGGAGCTGTTTTTT.

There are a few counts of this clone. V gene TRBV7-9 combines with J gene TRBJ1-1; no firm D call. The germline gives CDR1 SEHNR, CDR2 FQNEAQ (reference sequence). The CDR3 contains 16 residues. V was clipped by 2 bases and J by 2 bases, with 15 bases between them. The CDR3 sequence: CASSLIGRQTNTEAFF. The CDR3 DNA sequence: TGTGCCAGCAGCTTAATTGGGAGGCAGACAAACACTGAAGCTTTCTTT.

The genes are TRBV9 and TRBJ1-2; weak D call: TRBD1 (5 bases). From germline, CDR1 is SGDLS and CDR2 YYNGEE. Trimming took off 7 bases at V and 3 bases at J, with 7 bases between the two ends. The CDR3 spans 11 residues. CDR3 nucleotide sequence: TGTGCCAGCGAGGGACACTATGGCTACACCTTC. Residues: CASEGHYGYTF.

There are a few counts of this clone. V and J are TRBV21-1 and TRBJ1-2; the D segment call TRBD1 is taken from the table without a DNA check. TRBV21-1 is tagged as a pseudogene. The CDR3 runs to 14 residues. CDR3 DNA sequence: TGTGCCAGCAGCAATCTAGGCCAGGGGTTCGGCTACACCTTC. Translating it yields CASSNLGQGFGYTF.

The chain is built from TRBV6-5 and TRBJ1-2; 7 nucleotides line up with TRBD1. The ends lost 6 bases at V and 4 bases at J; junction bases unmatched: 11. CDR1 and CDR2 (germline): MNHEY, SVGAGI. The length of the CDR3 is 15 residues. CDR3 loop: CASRDRDRTLYGYTF. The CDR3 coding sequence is TGTGCCAGCAGGGATAGGGACAGAACCCTCTATGGCTACACCTTC.

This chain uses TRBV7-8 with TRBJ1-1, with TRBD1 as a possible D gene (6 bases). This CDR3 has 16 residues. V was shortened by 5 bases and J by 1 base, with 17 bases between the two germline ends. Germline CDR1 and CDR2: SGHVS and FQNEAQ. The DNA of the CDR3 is TGTGCCAGCAGCCCCCGGGAGGGAGGGGGGAACACTGAAGCTTTCTTT. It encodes CASSPREGGGNTEAFF. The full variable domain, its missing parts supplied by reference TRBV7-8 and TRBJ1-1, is GAGVSQSPRYKVAKRGQDVALRCDPISGHVSLFWYQQALGQGPEFLTYFQNEAQLDKSGLPSDRFFAERPEGSVSTLKIQRTQQEDSAVYLCASSPREGGGNTEAFFGQGTRLTVV.

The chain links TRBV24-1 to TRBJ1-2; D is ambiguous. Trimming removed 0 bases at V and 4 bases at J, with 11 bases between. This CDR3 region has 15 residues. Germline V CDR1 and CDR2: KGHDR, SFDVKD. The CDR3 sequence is CATSDLVWQVYGYTF. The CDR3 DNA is TGTGCCACCAGTGATTTGGTGTGGCAGGTCTATGGCTACACCTTC.

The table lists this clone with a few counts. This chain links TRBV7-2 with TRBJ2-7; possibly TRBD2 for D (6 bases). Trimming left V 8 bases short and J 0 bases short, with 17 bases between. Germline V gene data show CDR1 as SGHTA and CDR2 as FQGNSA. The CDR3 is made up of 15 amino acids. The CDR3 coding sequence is TGTGCCAGCCAACCCGGCGGGGCAATCTCCTACGAGCAGTACTTC. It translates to CASQPGGAISYEQYF.

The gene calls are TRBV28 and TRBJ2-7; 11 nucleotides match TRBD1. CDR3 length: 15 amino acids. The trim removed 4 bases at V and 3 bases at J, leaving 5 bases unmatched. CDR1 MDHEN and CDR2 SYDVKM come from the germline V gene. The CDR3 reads CASSSSGTGGYEQYF. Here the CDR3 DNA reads TGTGCCAGCAGTTCATCCGGGACAGGGGGCTACGAGCAGTACTTC.